Below, 15 T cell receptor beta chains from the same sample are listed, as sequenced in a study of cytomegalovirus exposure and HLA in healthy donors. Amplification used 60 Vbeta primers and 13 Jbeta primers. Assay: immunoSEQ multiplex PCR; the TCRdb copy retains only in-frame clones and omits some. The sample contains 150,000 or so clones, around four fifths of which appear only once. Sequencing input: PBMCs. The receptors come from a woman aged 25 to 39 in good health and CMV-seronegative.

This clone was recorded many times. The V and J genes are TRBV5-4 and TRBJ1-2, with a weak D call TRBD1 (6 bases). The CDR3 spans 14 residues. CDR1 is SGHNT and CDR2 is YYREEE in the germline V gene (reference sequence). Trimming removed 3 bases from V and 7 bases from J, with 16 bases in between. In DNA, the CDR3 is TGTGCCAGCAGCTGGCTACCCAACAGGGTTGGCTACACCTTC. Translated, it gives CASSWLPNRVGYTF.

The CDR3 DNA reads TGTGCCAGCAGCGTAGAAGTGGGGGGATCCTACGAGCAGTACTTC. This gives the protein CASSVEVGGSYEQYF. The chain couples TRBV9 to TRBJ2-7; TRBD2 might be the D (6 bases). The CDR3 has 15 residues. Germline V lookup: CDR1 SGDLS, CDR2 YYNGEE. Trimming removed 0 bases at V and 1 base at J, with 11 bases between.

The chain is built from TRBV14 and TRBJ2-1, with 9 nucleotides matching TRBD2. The trim removed 4 bases at V and 3 bases at J, leaving 7 bases unmatched. CDR3 length: 16 amino acids. Germline CDR1 reads SGHDN; CDR2 reads FVKESK. For the CDR3, the DNA is TGTGCCAGCAGCCGGAAGCGGGGGGCCCTCTACAATGAGCAGTTCTTC. Translating it yields CASSRKRGALYNEQFF.

This clone was seen a few times. The V gene is TRBV28, the J gene TRBJ1-1; D is ambiguous. This CDR3 has 12 amino acids. Germline CDR1 and CDR2: MDHEN and SYDVKM. V shed 3 bases and J shed 5 bases, with 7 bases lying between them. CDR3 loop: CASSFSLTEAFF. As DNA, the CDR3 is TGTGCCAGCAGTTTCTCACTGACTGAAGCTTTCTTT.

The rearrangement joins TRBV21-1 to TRBJ2-7; no DNA check was done on the table's D call, TRBD1. TRBV21-1 is labeled a pseudogene. This CDR3 has 17 residues. The CDR3 DNA reads as TGTGCCAGCAGCTCTCGGGGGAGGACAGGGGGCTACCACGAGCAGTACTTC. Encoded protein: CASSSRGRTGGYHEQYF.

The chain uses TRBV7-9 and TRBJ2-3; the match to TRBD2 covers 7 bases. The trim removed 1 base at V and 0 bases at J, leaving 4 bases unmatched. The CDR3 contains 16 residues. Germline V gene data show CDR1 as SEHNR and CDR2 as FQNEAQ (reference sequence). The CDR3 region has the DNA TGTGCCAGCAGCTTAGGCCCAGCGGGGAGCACAGATACGCAGTATTTT. Protein: CASSLGPAGSTDTQYF.

Only one count was recorded for this clone. The V and J genes are TRBV19 and TRBJ2-3; D may be TRBD1 (5 bases). Germline CDR1 is LNHDA and CDR2 is SQIVND (reference sequence). This CDR3 has 15 amino acids. V dropped 7 bases and J dropped 2 bases, with 16 bases sitting between them. Here the CDR3 DNA reads TGTGCCAGTACTAAGGGGTATTCTCCCACAGATACGCAGTATTTT. Its protein is CASTKGYSPTDTQYF.

This rearrangement joins TRBV29-1 to TRBJ2-3; a possible D gene is TRBD2 (5 bases). The germline V gene encodes CDR1 SQVTM and CDR2 ANQGSEA. The CDR3 loop spans 16 amino acids. CDR3 sequence: CSVFWAGRGNGDTQYF. The DNA of the CDR3 is TGCAGTGTCTTTTGGGCGGGTCGGGGTAATGGGGATACGCAGTATTTT.

This sequence joins TRBV5-1 and TRBJ1-2, with 7 bases identical to TRBD1. The CDR3 spans 15 residues. Trimming at V came to 0 bases and at J to 8 bases, leaving 10 bases not matched to a gene. The germline V gene encodes CDR1 SGHRS and CDR2 YFSETQ. The CDR3 sequence: CASSLEGQPGEGYTF. The DNA of the CDR3 is TGCGCCAGCAGCTTGGAGGGACAGCCCGGGGAGGGCTACACCTTC.

V gene TRBV28 combines with J gene TRBJ2-7; the match to TRBD2 covers 7 bases. V shed 2 bases, J shed 7 bases, and the junction held 5 bases outside the gene matches. Germline V gene data show CDR1 as MDHEN and CDR2 as SYDVKM. There are 13 residues in the CDR3. The DNA of the CDR3 is TGTGCCAGCAGTTTAACAGCGGGGAGAGAGCAGTACTTC. Translation gives CASSLTAGREQYF.

The V and J genes are TRBV19 and TRBJ2-2; TRBD2 matches 7 bases. CDR1 is LNHDA and CDR2 is SQIVND in the germline V gene (reference sequence). CDR3 length equals 14 residues. The trim removed 6 bases at V and 3 bases at J, leaving 4 bases unmatched. This CDR3 reads CASSGGWDTGELFF. CDR3 bases: TGTGCCAGTAGCGGGGGGTGGGACACCGGGGAGCTGTTTTTT.

CDR3 nucleotide sequence: TGTGCCAGCAGGGGCACTCACAATCAGCCCCAGCATTTT. Protein sequence: CASRGTHNQPQHF. The genes are TRBV2 and TRBJ1-5; D remains unclear. Germline values: CDR1 SNHLY, CDR2 FYNNEI. CDR3 size: 13 residues. V dropped 6 bases and J dropped 3 bases, with 9 bases sitting between them.

The chain is built from TRBV5-1 and TRBJ2-3, with D perhaps TRBD2 (5 bases). The CDR3 loop spans 14 amino acids. The ends were cut back, 2 bases at V and 5 bases at J, with 12 bases in the middle. CDR1 and CDR2 from the germline V gene are SGHRS and YFSETQ. This CDR3 reads CASSFAGAGDTQYF. CDR3 sequence (DNA): TGCGCCAGCAGCTTTGCGGGTGCTGGAGATACGCAGTATTTT.

In this sample, this clone turned up a few times. The chain employs TRBV4-2 and TRBJ2-1, with 10 bases lining up with TRBD2. Germline V gives CDR1 LGHNA, CDR2 YNFKEQ. V lost 6 bases and J lost 4; bases outside the gene matches: 9. This CDR3 has 16 amino acids. The CDR3: CASRRSGGSQYNEQFF. In nucleotides, the CDR3 is TGTGCCAGCAGACGTAGCGGGGGGTCCCAATACAATGAGCAGTTCTTC.

This chain connects TRBV19 to TRBJ2-2; 8 bases are shared with TRBD1. This CDR3 has 14 residues. V gave up 1 base and J gave up 6 bases; unmatched junction bases: 1. The germline CDR1 and CDR2 sequences are LNHDA and SQIVND (reference sequence). The CDR3 nucleotides read TGTGCCAGTAGTATAGCGGACAGGGCCGGGGAGCTGTTTTTT. It yields the protein CASSIADRAGELFF. Combining the CDR3 with reference TRBV19 and TRBJ2-2 gives the whole variable domain DGGITQSPKYLFRKEGQNVTLSCEQNLNHDAMYWYRQDPGQGLRLIYYSQIVNDFQKGDIAEGYSVSREKKESFPLTVTSAQKNPTAFYLCASSIADRAGELFFGEGSRLTVL.